Below are 31 T cell receptor beta chains sequenced from a single sample in a study of blood T cell repertoires in COVID-19. TCRdb keeps only in-frame clones here, not all; method: immunoSEQ multiplex PCR. The table lists approximately 120,000 clones, approximately 87% of them singletons. The sample consisted of peripheral blood. Source of these receptors: a woman aged 50 to 60 with acute or convalescent COVID-19.

This rearrangement joins TRBV14 to TRBJ1-6, with D possibly matching TRBD1 (6 bases). From germline, CDR1 is SGHDN and CDR2 FVKESK. CDR3 length equals 14 residues. With 3 bases removed from V and 11 bases from J, the gap between germline ends came to 14 bases. CDR3 coding DNA: TGTGCCAGCAGCCAGGACAGTACTGGGGCACCCCTCCACTTT. Its translation: CASSQDSTGAPLHF. Combining the CDR3 with reference TRBV14 and TRBJ1-6 gives the whole variable domain EAGVTQFPSHSVIEKGQTVTLRCDPISGHDNLYWYRRVMGKEIKFLLHFVKESKQDESGMPNNRFLAERTGGTYSTLKVQPAELEDSGVYFCASSQDSTGAPLHFGNGTRLTVT.

V is TRBV27 and J is TRBJ1-2; 7 positions match TRBD1. The CDR3 has 13 amino acids. CDR1 MNHEY and CDR2 SMNVEV come from the germline V gene (reference sequence). J gave up 8 bases and V 5 bases, and 8 bases lay outside the gene matches. The CDR3 nucleotides read TGTGCCAGCAGTCCCAGACAGGGTATGGGCTACACCTTC. Translating gives CASSPRQGMGYTF.

The rearrangement uses TRBV7-3 and TRBJ2-7, with 9 bases matching TRBD1. V lost 4 bases to trimming and J lost 6 bases; unmatched junction nucleotides: 4. Germline V CDR1 and CDR2: SGHTA, FQGTGA. This CDR3 is 13 amino acids long. The CDR3 DNA is TGTGCCAGCAGCTCCGGGACAGGGACCGAGCAGTACTTC. Its protein is CASSSGTGTEQYF. The variable domain in full, completed from reference TRBV7-3 and TRBJ2-7, reads GAGVSQTPSNKVTEKGKYVELRCDPISGHTALYWYRQSLGQGPEFLIYFQGTGAADDSGLPNDRFFAVRPEGSVSTLKIQRTERGDSAVYLCASSSGTGTEQYFGPGTRLTVT.

J is TRBJ2-1 and V is TRBV6-5, with a tentative D call TRBD2 (6 bases). There are 14 residues in the CDR3. The V gene lost 2 bases and the J gene lost 7 bases, with 12 bases spanning the gap. Germline CDR1 and CDR2: MNHEY and SVGAGI. CDR3 nucleotide sequence: TGTGCCAGCAGTTACACGGGAGTCGGAAATGAGCAGTTCTTC. This codes for CASSYTGVGNEQFF.

The chain has TRBV7-2 and TRBJ2-7; 9 bases align to TRBD2. Germline V lookup: CDR1 SGHTA, CDR2 FQGNSA. This CDR3 is 17 amino acids long. The V segment lost 6 bases and the J segment 2 bases; nucleotides outside the gene matches: 14. The CDR3 loop reads CASRPALGRGGTYEQYF. The CDR3 bases are TGTGCCAGCAGACCCGCCCTGGGGCGGGGGGGCACCTACGAGCAGTACTTC.

J is TRBJ2-4 and V is TRBV9, with 8 bases aligning to TRBD1. Trimming took 0 bases from V and 1 from J; bases not matched to a gene: 6. The CDR3 contains 17 residues. The germline V gene encodes CDR1 SGDLS and CDR2 YYNGEE. This CDR3 reads CASSVGLGQGAKNIQYF. DNA for the CDR3: TGTGCCAGCAGCGTAGGTTTAGGACAGGGCGCCAAAAACATTCAGTACTTC.

CDR3 in DNA: TGTGCCAGCAGCGGAAGGACAGGGGGAAGGGCTGAAGCTTTCTTT. Residues: CASSGRTGGRAEAFF. The chain has TRBV6-5 and TRBJ1-1; 10 nucleotides agree with TRBD1. V lost 6 bases and J lost 6; bases outside the gene matches: 10. This CDR3 is built from 15 residues. Germline V gene sequence: CDR1 MNHEY, CDR2 SVGAGI.

This chain joins TRBV5-1 and TRBJ2-1; 7 nucleotides line up with TRBD1. J lost 7 bases, V lost 3 bases, and 10 bases had no gene match. This CDR3 comprises 15 residues. CDR1 and CDR2 from the germline V gene are SGHRS and YFSETQ. DNA for the CDR3: TGCGCCAGCAGCTCTCGACAGGGTCCTGGGAATGAGCAGTTCTTC. Translating it yields CASSSRQGPGNEQFF.

The chain recombines TRBV9 with TRBJ1-1; TRBD1 might be the D (5 bases). This CDR3 contains 13 residues. Germline CDR1 is SGDLS and CDR2 is YYNGEE. Trimming left V 4 bases short and J 7 bases short, with 14 bases between. DNA for the CDR3: TGTGCCAGCAGCCCCTCCCCGGGGGGTGAAGCTTTCTTT. Its protein product is CASSPSPGGEAFF.

The chain has TRBV4-2 and TRBJ1-2, with D unclear. CDR1 is LGHNA, CDR2 YNFKEQ, per germline. The germline V and J ends were trimmed by 0 bases and 0 bases, with 8 bases remaining between them. This CDR3 is 15 amino acids long. This chain's CDR3 is CASSQDRAANYGYTF. CDR3 in DNA: TGTGCCAGCAGCCAAGACCGCGCCGCTAACTATGGCTACACCTTC.

A few counts support this clone. The V gene is TRBV18, the J gene TRBJ2-7; 7 bases align to TRBD2. This CDR3 is built from 15 residues. The V gene's germline CDR1 is KGHSH and CDR2 LQKENI. With 2 bases clipped from V and 0 bases from J, the junction kept 4 bases outside the gene matches. The CDR3 region has the DNA TGTGCCAGCTCACCAAATAGCGGGTTCTCCTACGAGCAGTACTTC. Its translation: CASSPNSGFSYEQYF.

This clone was seen only a few times. The chain links TRBV6-6 to TRBJ2-3, with TRBD2 matching 8 bases. The CDR3 is made up of 16 amino acids. V lost 0 bases, J lost 4 bases, and 6 bases stayed unmatched. Per the germline V gene, CDR1 is MNHNY and CDR2 is SVGAGI (reference sequence). The CDR3 region is CASSYSERGLADTQYF. The CDR3 nucleotides read TGTGCCAGCAGTTACTCAGAGCGGGGGCTCGCAGATACGCAGTATTTT.

The CDR3 nucleotides read TGTGCCAGCAGTTTAACAGGGACCTATGGCTACACCTTC. This gives the protein CASSLTGTYGYTF. The chain carries TRBV13 and TRBJ1-2; the D gene is possibly TRBD1 (6 bases). Trimming left V 6 bases short and J 4 bases short, with 12 bases between. The V gene's germline CDR1 is PRHDT and CDR2 FYEKMQ (reference sequence). The CDR3 consists of 13 residues.

The chain couples TRBV15 to TRBJ2-2, with 7 positions matching TRBD2. The CDR3 covers 14 residues. V shed 7 bases, J shed 1 base, and the junction held 3 bases outside the gene matches. Germline lookup yields CDR1 LNHNV and CDR2 YYDKDF (reference sequence). CDR3 DNA: TGTGCCACCAAGAGCGGGGTGAACACCGGGGAGCTGTTTTTT. This translates into CATKSGVNTGELFF.

J is TRBJ2-7 and V is TRBV6-5; D unresolved. Trimming shortened V by 6 bases and J by 0 bases, and 15 bases separated the two germline ends. The CDR3 runs to 15 residues. CDR1 MNHEY and CDR2 SVGAGI come from the germline V gene. CDR3 protein: CASSPPREISYEQYF. The CDR3 nucleotides read TGTGCCAGCAGCCCACCCCGAGAAATCTCCTACGAGCAGTACTTC.

The rearrangement joins TRBV19 to TRBJ1-5, with D maybe TRBD1 (5 bases). The ends were cut back, 10 bases at V and 2 bases at J, with 21 bases in the middle. In germline, CDR1 is LNHDA, CDR2 SQIVND (reference sequence). The CDR3 is 16 amino acids. CDR3 amino acids: CATSPRRGEGNQPQHF. In nucleotides, the CDR3 is TGTGCCACCTCCCCTCGCCGGGGGGAAGGCAATCAGCCCCAGCATTTT.

V usage is TRBV2 and J usage is TRBJ2-1; 8 bases fit TRBD1. The V gene end was trimmed by 4 bases and the J gene end by 4 bases; junction bases not matched to a gene: 3. The CDR3 runs 14 residues. Germline CDR1 is SNHLY and CDR2 is FYNNEI. The CDR3 here is CASSGDRSYNEQFF. The CDR3 region has the DNA TGTGCCAGCAGTGGGGACAGGTCGTACAATGAGCAGTTCTTC.

The V and J genes are TRBV5-1 and TRBJ1-1; TRBD1 agrees at 10 bases. Germline-derived CDR1 and CDR2 are SGHRS and YFSETQ. The junction had 6 bases not matched to a gene; V was cut back by 4 bases and J by 3 bases. The CDR3 is made up of 15 amino acids. CDR3 sequence reads: CASSAGTGVYTEAFF. The CDR3 DNA sequence: TGCGCCAGCAGCGCGGGGACAGGGGTTTACACTGAAGCTTTCTTT.

The chain joins TRBV19 to TRBJ1-2; D gene ambiguous. The CDR3 totals 13 residues. V gave up 8 bases and J gave up 3 bases, with 13 bases separating them. Germline values: CDR1 LNHDA, CDR2 SQIVND (reference sequence). The CDR3 sequence: CASGGERDYGYTF. CDR3 sequence (DNA): TGTGCCAGTGGTGGGGAGCGCGACTATGGCTACACCTTC.

This chain links TRBV28 with TRBJ2-7, with 8 bases lining up with TRBD1. The CDR3 has 13 residues. Germline values: CDR1 MDHEN, CDR2 SYDVKM. J was trimmed by 6 bases and V by 7 bases; bases with no gene match: 8. The CDR3 here is CASTGTGFFEQYF. The CDR3 nucleotides read TGTGCCAGCACCGGGACAGGCTTCTTCGAGCAGTACTTC.

V and J are TRBV28 and TRBJ2-2; 8 bases line up with TRBD2. V gave up 8 bases and J gave up 7 bases; unmatched junction bases: 9. Germline values: CDR1 MDHEN, CDR2 SYDVKM. The CDR3 consists of 14 residues. CDR3 in amino acids: CASPPGGAGGELFF. Here the CDR3 DNA reads TGTGCCAGCCCCCCGGGGGGGGCAGGCGGGGAGCTGTTTTTT.

This clone was counted between two and nine times. The V call is TRBV5-6, the J call TRBJ2-2; the match to TRBD1 covers 8 bases. Germline values: CDR1 SGHDT, CDR2 YYEEEE. This CDR3 is 15 amino acids long. Unmatched junction bases numbered 8, after V lost 3 bases and J lost 7 bases. CDR3 coding DNA: TGTGCCAGCAGCTACCTTTACAGGGGGGACGGGGAGCTGTTTTTT. Amino acid sequence: CASSYLYRGDGELFF. Filled out from reference TRBV5-6 and TRBJ2-2, the complete variable domain reads DAGVTQSPTHLIKTRGQQVTLRCSPKSGHDTVSWYQQALGQGPQFIFQYYEEEERQRGNFPDRFSGHQFPNYSSELNVNALLLGDSALYLCASSYLYRGDGELFFGEGSRLTVL.

The chain combines TRBV6-2 or TRBV6-3 with TRBJ2-1, with 11 bases identical to TRBD2. Germline loops: CDR1 MNHEY, CDR2 SVGEGT. The CDR3 extends over 15 amino acids. The junction had 5 bases not matched to a gene; V was cut back by 6 bases and J by 4 bases. CDR3 nucleotide sequence: TGTGCCAGCAGCTTAGCGGGGGGGAGGTACAATGAGCAGTTCTTC. This codes for CASSLAGGRYNEQFF.

J is TRBJ2-1 and V is TRBV2; D is possibly TRBD1 (5 bases). Per germline, CDR1 SNHLY and CDR2 FYNNEI. V was clipped by 6 bases and J by 7 bases, with 10 bases between them. The CDR3 contains 12 residues. Here the CDR3 DNA reads TGTGCCAGCAGATTTCAGGGTAATGAGCAGTTCTTC. It is translated as CASRFQGNEQFF. Together with reference TRBV2 and TRBJ2-1, the CDR3 gives the full variable domain: EPEVTQTPSHQVTQMGQEVILRCVPISNHLYFYWYRQILGQKVEFLVSFYNNEISEKSEIFDDQFSVERPDGSNFTLKIRSTKLEDSAMYFCASRFQGNEQFFGPGTRLTVL.

V and J are TRBV5-1 and TRBJ1-1; 7 bases match TRBD1. There are 12 residues in the CDR3. With 3 bases clipped from V and 8 bases from J, the junction kept 4 bases outside the gene matches. Germline CDR1 is SGHRS and CDR2 is YFSETQ. The CDR3: CASSSGQVEAFF. The CDR3 DNA reads as TGCGCCAGCAGCTCAGGACAGGTCGAAGCTTTCTTT.

The V call is TRBV6-5, the J call TRBJ2-7, with a weak D call TRBD1 (6 bases). Germline CDR1 and CDR2: MNHEY and SVGAGI. This CDR3 contains 14 residues. Trimming removed 7 bases from V and 4 bases from J, with 17 bases in between. CDR3 DNA: TGTGCCAGCAAACGGGACATGGGGTGGTACGAGCAGTACTTC. This encodes CASKRDMGWYEQYF.

The V gene is TRBV13, the J gene TRBJ1-1; D unclear. Per the germline V gene, CDR1 is PRHDT and CDR2 is FYEKMQ (reference sequence). V shed 4 bases and J shed 5 bases, with 8 bases lying between them. The CDR3 covers 12 residues. Here the CDR3 reads CASSSRKTEAFF. DNA of the CDR3: TGTGCCAGCAGCTCCAGAAAGACTGAAGCTTTCTTT.

There are a few counts of this clone. The chain employs TRBV7-8 and TRBJ1-5; D might be TRBD1 (6 bases). CDR1 and CDR2 from the germline V gene are SGHVS and FQNEAQ. The V gene lost 2 bases and the J gene lost 5 bases, with 25 bases spanning the gap. This CDR3 has 19 residues. CDR3 bases: TGTGCCAGCAGCTTATACGTGGGAGCAACAGGGTATGTTGATCAGCCCCAGCATTTT. Translation: CASSLYVGATGYVDQPQHF.

This chain joins TRBV2 and TRBJ1-1, with D uncertain. The V gene's germline CDR1 is SNHLY and CDR2 FYNNEI. This CDR3 is 14 amino acids long. Trimming stripped 8 bases from V and 1 base from J, with 14 bases between. The CDR3: CASRERTANTEAFF. For the CDR3, the DNA is TGTGCCAGCCGGGAGCGTACAGCGAACACTGAAGCTTTCTTT.

This sequence joins TRBV3-1 (or the pseudogene TRBV3-2) and TRBJ2-3; D is possibly TRBD1 (6 bases). This CDR3 is 14 amino acids long. V shed 4 bases and J shed 7 bases, with 15 bases lying between them. Germline V gene sequence: CDR1 LGHDT, CDR2 YNNKEL (reference sequence). Here the CDR3 reads CASSPTFQGHTQYF. For the CDR3, the DNA is TGTGCCAGCAGCCCCACCTTTCAGGGGCATACGCAGTATTTT.

The rearrangement uses TRBV6-5 and TRBJ2-7; D may be TRBD1 (6 bases). Germline V gives CDR1 MNHEY, CDR2 SVGAGI. V was shortened by 8 bases and J by 6 bases, with 17 bases between the two germline ends. This CDR3 region has 13 residues. The CDR3 here is CASAYRDPAEQYF. Written as DNA, the CDR3 is TGTGCCAGCGCCTACAGGGATCCGGCCGAGCAGTACTTC.